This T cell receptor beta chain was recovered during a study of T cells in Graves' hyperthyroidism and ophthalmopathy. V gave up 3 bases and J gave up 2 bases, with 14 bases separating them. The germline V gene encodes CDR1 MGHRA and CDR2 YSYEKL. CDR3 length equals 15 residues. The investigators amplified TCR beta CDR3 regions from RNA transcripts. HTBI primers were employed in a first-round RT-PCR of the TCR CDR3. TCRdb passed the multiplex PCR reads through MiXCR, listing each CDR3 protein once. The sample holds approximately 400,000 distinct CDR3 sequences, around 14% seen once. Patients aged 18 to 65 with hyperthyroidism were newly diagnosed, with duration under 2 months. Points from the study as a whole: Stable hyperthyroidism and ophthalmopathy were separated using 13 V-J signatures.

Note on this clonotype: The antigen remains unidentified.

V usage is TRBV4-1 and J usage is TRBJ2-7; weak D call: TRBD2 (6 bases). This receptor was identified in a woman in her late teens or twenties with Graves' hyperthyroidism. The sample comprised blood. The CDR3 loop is CASSHPPAGTYEQYF. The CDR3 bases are TGCGCCAGCAGCCACCCCCCGGCGGGAACCTACGAGCAGTACTTC.